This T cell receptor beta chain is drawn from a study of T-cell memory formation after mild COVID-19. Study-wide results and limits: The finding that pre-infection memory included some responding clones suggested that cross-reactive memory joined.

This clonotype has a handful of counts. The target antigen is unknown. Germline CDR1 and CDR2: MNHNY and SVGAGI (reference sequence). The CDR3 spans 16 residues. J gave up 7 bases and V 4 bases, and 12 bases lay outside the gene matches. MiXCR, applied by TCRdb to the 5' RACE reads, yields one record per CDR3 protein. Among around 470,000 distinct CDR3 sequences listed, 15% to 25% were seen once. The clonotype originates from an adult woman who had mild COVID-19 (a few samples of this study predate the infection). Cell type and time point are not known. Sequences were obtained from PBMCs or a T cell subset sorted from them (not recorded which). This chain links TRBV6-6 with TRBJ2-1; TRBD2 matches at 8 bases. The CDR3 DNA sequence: TGTGCCAGCAGTTTGGACCCGGGAGGGCCAAGAAATGAGCAGTTCTTC. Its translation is CASSLDPGGPRNEQFF.